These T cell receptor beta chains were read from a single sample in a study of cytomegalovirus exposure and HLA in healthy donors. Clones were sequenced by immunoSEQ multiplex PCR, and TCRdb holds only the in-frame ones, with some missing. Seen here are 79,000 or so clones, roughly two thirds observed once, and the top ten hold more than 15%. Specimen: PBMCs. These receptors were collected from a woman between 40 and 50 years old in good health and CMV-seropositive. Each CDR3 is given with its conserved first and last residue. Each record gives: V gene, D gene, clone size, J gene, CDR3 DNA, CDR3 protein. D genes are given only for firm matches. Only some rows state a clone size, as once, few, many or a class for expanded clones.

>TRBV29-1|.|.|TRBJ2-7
TGCAGCGTTGGCAGGGAATACGAGCAGTACTTC
CSVGREYEQYF
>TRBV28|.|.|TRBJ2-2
TGTGCCAGCACGGTTTACCAAAAGAACACCGGGGAGCTGTTTTTT
CASTVYQKNTGELFF
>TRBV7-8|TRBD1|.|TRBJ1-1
TGTGCCAGCAGCCCTCGACAGGGAGTGAACACTGAAGCTTTCTTT
CASSPRQGVNTEAFF
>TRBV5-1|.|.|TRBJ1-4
TGCGCCAGCAGCTTGAGGGGTGGCGGGGTAAATGAAAAACTGTTTTTT
CASSLRGGGVNEKLFF
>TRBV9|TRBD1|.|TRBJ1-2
TGTGCCAGCAGCGTAGAGACGGGGACAGCGGAAGGCTACACCTTC
CASSVETGTAEGYTF
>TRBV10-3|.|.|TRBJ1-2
TGTGCCATCAAAGCGTCGGACAGTCAGGGCTACACCTTC
CAIKASDSQGYTF
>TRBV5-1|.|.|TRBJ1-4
TGCGCCAGCAGCTTGGCCCCCTCAGGCACTAATGAAAAACTGTTTTTT
CASSLAPSGTNEKLFF
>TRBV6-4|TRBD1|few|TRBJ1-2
TGTGCCAGCAGTCCGGACAGGGGCCTCTATGGCTACACCTTC
CASSPDRGLYGYTF
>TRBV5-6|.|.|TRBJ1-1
TGTGCCAGCAGCTCCGACAGTGCCAACACTGAAGCTTTCTTT
CASSSDSANTEAFF
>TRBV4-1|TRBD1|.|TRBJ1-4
TGCGCCAGCAGCCGGTCTCCGGGACAGTCCCCCCCTGGGAATGAAAAACTGTTTTTT
CASSRSPGQSPPGNEKLFF
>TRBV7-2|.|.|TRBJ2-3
TGTGCCAGCAGCTTAAATCAGGGTGCGACAGATACGCAGTATTTT
CASSLNQGATDTQYF
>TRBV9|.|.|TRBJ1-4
TGTGCCAGCAGCGTAGCGGATTTCAGGGCAACGAATGAAAAACTGTTTTTT
CASSVADFRATNEKLFF
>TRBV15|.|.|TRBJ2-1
TGTGCCACCAGCCTTTACAATGAGCAGTTCTTC
CATSLYNEQFF
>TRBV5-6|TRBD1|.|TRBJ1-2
TGTGCCAGCAGCCCGTCTTTGGGGCAGGGGGGAGGCTATGGCTACACCTTC
CASSPSLGQGGGYGYTF
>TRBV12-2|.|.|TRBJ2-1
TGTGCAAGTCGCTTAATCCCGGCGCGGGTTCACAATGAGCAGTTCTTC
CASRLIPARVHNEQFF
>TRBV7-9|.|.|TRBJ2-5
TGTGCCAGCAGCTTAGGGGATAGAGGGCCCCAAGAGACCCAGTACTTC
CASSLGDRGPQETQYF
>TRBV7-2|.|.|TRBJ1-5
TGTGCCAGCAGCTTAGCAACAGGTAGCAATCAGCCCCAGCATTTT
CASSLATGSNQPQHF
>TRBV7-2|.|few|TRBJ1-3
TGTGCCAGCAGCGAGAGGATACCTGGAAACACCATATATTTT
CASSERIPGNTIYF
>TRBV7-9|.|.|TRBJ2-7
TGTGCCAGCAGCAGCACGATCTCCTACGAGCAGTACTTC
CASSSTISYEQYF
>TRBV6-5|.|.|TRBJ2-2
TGTGCCAGCAACCAGGGACAGAACACCGGGGAGCTGTTTTTT
CASNQGQNTGELFF
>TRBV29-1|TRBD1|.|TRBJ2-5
TGCAGCGTTGGAACAGGGGGCCAAGAGACCCAGTACTTC
CSVGTGGQETQYF
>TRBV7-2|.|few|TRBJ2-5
TGTGCCAGCAGCTTAGCCCAGGGAATACAAGAGACCCAGTACTTC
CASSLAQGIQETQYF
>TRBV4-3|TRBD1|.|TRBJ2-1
TGCGCCAGCAGCCAACAGGGACAGGGTACCTACAATGAACAGTTCTTC
CASSQQGQGTYNEQFF
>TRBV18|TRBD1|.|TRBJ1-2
TGTGCCAGCTCACCAGGACAGGGGTCACACTATGGCTACACCTTC
CASSPGQGSHYGYTF
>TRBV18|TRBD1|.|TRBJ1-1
TGTGCCAGCTCACTAACCCTCCCGAGGGGGCAGGGTACTGAAGCTTTCTTT
CASSLTLPRGQGTEAFF
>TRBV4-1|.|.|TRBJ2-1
TGCGCCAGCAGCCAAGCAGGGGCCCGTATCGTGTTCTTC
CASSQAGARIVFF
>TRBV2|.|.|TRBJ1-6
TGTGCCAGCAGTAGAAGAAAAGGGGGTTCCTATAATTCACCCCTCCACTTT
CASSRRKGGSYNSPLHF
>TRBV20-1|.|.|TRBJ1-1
TGCAGTGCTAGTCGAGATGAAGCTTTCTTT
CSASRDEAFF
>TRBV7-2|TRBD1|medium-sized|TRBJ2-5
TGTGCCAGCAGCCGCGACAGGGGCGGAGAGACCCAGTACTTC
CASSRDRGGETQYF
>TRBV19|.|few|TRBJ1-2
TGTGCCAGTAGTGCAACAGTGAACTATGGCTACACCTTC
CASSATVNYGYTF
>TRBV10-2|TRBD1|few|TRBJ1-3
TGCGCCAGCAGTGAGACAGGGGGGAACACCATATATTTT
CASSETGGNTIYF
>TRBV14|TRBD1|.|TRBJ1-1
TGTGCCAGCAGCCTGGACAGGGTGAACACTGAAGCTTTCTTT
CASSLDRVNTEAFF
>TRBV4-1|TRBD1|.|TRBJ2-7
TGCGCCAGCAGCCAAGAGTGGTCGAGACAGGGCTCCTACGAGCAGTACTTC
CASSQEWSRQGSYEQYF
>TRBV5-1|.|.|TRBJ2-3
TGCGCCAGCAGCTGGAACAGGGAAGTCACAGATACGCAGTATTTT
CASSWNREVTDTQYF
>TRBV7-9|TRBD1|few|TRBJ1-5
TGTGCCAGCAGCTTAGGGACAGGGGTTGAGCAGCCCCAGCATTTT
CASSLGTGVEQPQHF
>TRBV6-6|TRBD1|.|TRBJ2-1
TGTGCCAGCAGGCCGGCGGACAGGCCGTCCAATGAGCAGTTCTTC
CASRPADRPSNEQFF
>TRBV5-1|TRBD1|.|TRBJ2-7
TGCGCCAGCAGCTCTTCCGGGACAGGGAGTTACGAGCAGTACTTC
CASSSSGTGSYEQYF